This record looks at one T cell receptor beta chain sequence and its context. The data derive from a study of CD8 T cells in Susac syndrome. Per the germline V gene, CDR1 is GTSNPN and CDR2 is SVGIG (reference sequence). The CDR3 spans 14 residues. V lost 4 bases and J lost 1, with 13 bases in between. Sequencing of TCR beta was carried out in blood CD8+ and CD4+ T cells. An amount of RNA that ranged from 0.5 to 1 ug was reverse transcribed with random hexamers. Amplification of TCR beta CDR3 across 54 Vbeta and 13 Jbeta was performed with immunoSEQ multiplex PCR. From the immunoSEQ multiplex PCR reads, TCRdb called clonotypes with MiXCR, one entry per CDR3 protein. The table includes roughly 400,000 distinct CDR3 sequences, 75% to 90% detected once.

Sequencing input: CD8+ T cells from PBMCs. The source is a human donor with multiple sclerosis. V usage is TRBV30 and J usage is TRBJ1-1; D gene uncertain. This CDR3 is CAWTPTISNTEAFF. For the CDR3, the DNA is TGTGCCTGGACCCCCACCATTTCGAACACTGAAGCTTTCTTT.